This TCR beta chain was obtained from a study of blood T cell repertoires in COVID-19 (dated by TCRdb to about 2020). For context, the study as a whole: Collaborator samples came from the United States, Italy and Spain and covered acute and convalescent phases of COVID-19. Where HLA class I and class II types were available, the types were taken from metadata supplied by the sample provider, not from assay-based typing. The repertoires were released in a freely available public database intended as a resource for research on the immune response to SARS-CoV-2. Samples were obtained from the ongoing ImmuneRACE study (first 160 participants) and from about 1,300 subjects provided by 6 global collaborators. The material from the prospective study consisted of cDNA or gDNA derived from T cells, B-cell-depleted T cells, or PBMCs. A de-identified subject ID, COVID-19 status, age in years and sex were almost always included in the sample metadata. The dataset comprised deeply sampled blood TCRbeta repertoires from subjects exposed to, actively infected with, or recovered from COVID-19. What the work shows at the level of the full study, not this receptor alone: Clinical and demographic metadata were provided uncurated, with the amount varying by source and participant.

As to this clone: What this receptor recognizes is not known. No base-level quality is on record; no much larger clone is a single base apart.

Each collaborating institution followed its own protocols to collect whole blood in K2EDTA tubes. Collaborator samples were shipped for TCRbeta analysis as frozen whole blood, isolated PBMCs, or DNA extracted from either sample type. TCRbeta CDR3 regions were amplified from genomic DNA by means of the immunoSEQ Assay, a bias-controlled multiplex PCR. The study's own analysis went as follows. The number of nucleated cells in each sample was estimated from the amplification of reference gene primers within the assay. To quantify the absolute abundance of each unique TCRbeta CDR3 rearrangement, sequence reads were collapsed and filtered. Productive Simpson clonality was computed per sample as the square root of Simpson's diversity index over productive rearrangements. The table comes from immuneACCESS by way of TCRdb, which keeps in-frame sequences with V and J called. Part of the clones is missing from these tables; in studies checked, under half for an unresolved V gene and the rest for unknown reasons. Clone size and V and J calls were adopted from that table, with D and trimming inferred from the DNA. Recorded for this sample are 190,000 or so clones; approximately 86% of them occurred a single time. Around 9.8% of the sample belongs to the ten largest clones.

In the germline V gene, CDR1 corresponds to KGHSH and CDR2 to LQKENI. Unmatched junction bases come to 7, with V trimmed by 3 bases and J by 2 bases. The CDR3 measures 16 amino acids from cysteine to phenylalanine. Only the CDR3 DNA is retained, 48 bases long and in frame from the first base. In this chain, TRBV18 is recombined with TRBJ2-1; TRBD1 fits 7 bases in the junction. Sequencing was carried out using peripheral blood. The receptor was derived from a woman older than 75 with acute or convalescent COVID-19. The nucleotide sequence reads TGTGCCAGCTCACCCCGAACAGGGGAGCCCTACAATGAGCAGTTCTTC. Translation gives CASSPRTGEPYNEQFF.